Below, 26 T cell receptor beta chains from the same sample are listed, as sequenced in a study of beta chain features in type 1 diabetes. The study's findings and limits: In every one of the four CD4+ subsets, TCRB CDR3s were moderately but significantly shorter in Type 1 diabetes patients.

These receptors are not linked to any known antigen. The entirety of the isolated RNA underwent reverse transcription, so expressed TCRB transcripts were sequenced. Produced via immunoSEQ multiplex PCR; TCRdb's table is partial and in-frame only. The sample holds about 300,000 clones, approximately 12% seen once. Material: naive CD4+ T cells from blood. All receptors come from a woman younger than 35 with type 1 diabetes.

The chain has TRBV7-2 and TRBJ1-5; weak D call: TRBD1 (5 bases). The germline V gene has CDR1 SGHTA and CDR2 FQGNSA. Trimming stripped 1 base from V and 6 bases from J, with 13 bases between. The CDR3 runs 15 residues. The CDR3 nucleotides are TGTGCCAGCAGCTTAGAGGGTTGGGGGGGTCAGCCCCAGCATTTT. Translated, it gives CASSLEGWGGQPQHF.

This chain joins TRBV5-1 and TRBJ2-1, with no clear D. The CDR3 consists of 14 residues. Germline V CDR1 and CDR2: SGHRS, YFSETQ. Trimming removed 5 bases from V and 0 bases from J, with 9 bases in between. Here the CDR3 DNA reads TGCGCCAGCAGGGAGCTTAGCTCCTACAATGAGCAGTTCTTC. Translating gives CASRELSSYNEQFF. Full variable domain (outside the CDR3, taken from reference TRBV5-1 and TRBJ2-1): KAGVTQTPRYLIKTRGQQVTLSCSPISGHRSVSWYQQTPGQGLQFLFEYFSETQRNKGNFPGRFSGRQFSNSRSEMNVSTLELGDSALYLCASRELSSYNEQFFGPGTRLTVL.

The chain is built from TRBV6-5 and TRBJ1-2; D gene uncertain. CDR1 and CDR2 (germline): MNHEY, SVGAGI. With 4 bases removed from V and 1 base from J, the gap between germline ends came to 7 bases. The CDR3 is 13 amino acids. CDR3 nucleotides: TGTGCCAGCAGTTTGGGCAGTAACTATGGCTACACCTTC. Translation gives CASSLGSNYGYTF.

In its sample, this clone was seen a few times. V gene TRBV5-6 combines with J gene TRBJ1-5; D uncertain. In germline, CDR1 is SGHDT, CDR2 YYEEEE. The CDR3 loop spans 16 amino acids. V lost 2 bases and J lost 7, with 19 bases in between. The CDR3 nucleotides read TGTGCCAGCAGCTTCGGGTCTACAAATTCCAACCAGCCCCAGCATTTT. It specifies CASSFGSTNSNQPQHF.

The chain uses TRBV7-9 and TRBJ2-1; D may be TRBD2 (6 bases). CDR1 SEHNR and CDR2 FQNEAQ come from the germline V gene (reference sequence). CDR3 length equals 13 residues. V was clipped by 0 bases and J by 10 bases, with 10 bases between them. CDR3 DNA: TGTGCCAGCAGCTTAGCGGGACTCGGGGAGCAGTTCTTC. Translating gives CASSLAGLGEQFF.

This clone has only a few counts. J is TRBJ2-2 and V is TRBV7-2; D not certain. The V gene's germline CDR1 is SGHTA and CDR2 FQGNSA. The CDR3 length is 14 residues. The ends were cut back, 2 bases at V and 6 bases at J, with 10 bases in the middle. The CDR3: CASSLLARPGELFF. In nucleotides, the CDR3 is TGTGCCAGCAGCTTATTAGCTCGGCCCGGGGAGCTGTTTTTT. Filled out from reference TRBV7-2 and TRBJ2-2, the complete variable domain reads GAGVSQSPSNKVTEKGKDVELRCDPISGHTALYWYRQSLGQGLEFLIYFQGNSAPDKSGLPSDRFSAERTGGSVSTLTIQRTQQEDSAVYLCASSLLARPGELFFGEGSRLTVL.

There are a few counts of this clone. The chain employs TRBV28 and TRBJ2-7; 9 bases agree with TRBD1. Per germline, CDR1 MDHEN and CDR2 SYDVKM. The CDR3 totals 18 residues. Losses at the gene ends were 2 bases for V and 3 bases for J; bases not matched to a gene: 14. CDR3 sequence (DNA): TGTGCCAGCAGTTTAGTGTTCCAGAACAGGGGGCAAGGCTACGAGCAGTACTTC. Translation: CASSLVFQNRGQGYEQYF.

This clone was seen only a few times. The chain links TRBV20-1 to TRBJ1-1; D gene uncertain. V was clipped by 4 bases and J by 4 bases, with 7 bases between them. This CDR3 is built from 11 residues. CDR1 is DFQATT, CDR2 SNEGSKA, per germline (reference sequence). The CDR3 region is CSATPSTEAFF. The CDR3 nucleotides read TGCAGTGCTACCCCCAGCACTGAAGCTTTCTTT.

This clone was observed a few times. The chain has TRBV6-5 and TRBJ2-3; possibly TRBD1 for D (6 bases). This CDR3 is 13 amino acids long. Trimming removed 8 bases at V and 8 bases at J, with 17 bases between. The germline CDR1 and CDR2 sequences are MNHEY and SVGAGI. CDR3 residues: CASAGPVGGTQYF. In DNA form, the CDR3 reads TGTGCCAGCGCCGGTCCGGTAGGGGGTACGCAGTATTTT.

The chain joins TRBV7-2 to TRBJ1-5; the D is unclear. There are 13 residues in the CDR3. Trimming pared 5 bases from V and 5 bases from J, leaving 10 bases between. Germline loops: CDR1 SGHTA, CDR2 FQGNSA. The DNA for the CDR3 is TGTGCCAGCAGCCTTTACGGGGATCAGCCCCAGCATTTT. It encodes CASSLYGDQPQHF. The full variable domain, completed using reference TRBV7-2 and TRBJ1-5, is GAGVSQSPSNKVTEKGKDVELRCDPISGHTALYWYRQSLGQGLEFLIYFQGNSAPDKSGLPSDRFSAERTGGSVSTLTIQRTQQEDSAVYLCASSLYGDQPQHFGDGTRLSIL.

This chain joins TRBV9 and TRBJ1-2; 7 bases line up with TRBD1. The CDR3 consists of 15 residues. Germline V gene data show CDR1 as SGDLS and CDR2 as YYNGEE. V shed 3 bases and J 2 bases; nucleotides not matched to a gene: 7. CDR3 bases: TGTGCCAGCAGCGGAGGGGGCAGGGAAAACTATGGCTACACCTTC. The encoded protein is CASSGGGRENYGYTF.

The chain uses TRBV15 and TRBJ2-2, with D tentatively TRBD2 (7 bases). This CDR3 comprises 16 residues. CDR1 is LNHNV and CDR2 is YYDKDF in the germline V gene (reference sequence). Trimming removed 0 bases from V and 7 bases from J, with 15 bases in between. Here the CDR3 reads CATSREGGRLGGELFF. Here the CDR3 DNA reads TGTGCCACCAGCAGAGAGGGGGGGCGCCTGGGCGGGGAGCTGTTTTTT.

The sample holds a few counts of this clone. J is TRBJ1-2 and V is TRBV18; D is perhaps TRBD1 (5 bases). Germline V gene lookup returns CDR1 KGHSH and CDR2 LQKENI. V lost 3 bases and J 4 bases, leaving 15 bases between the germline ends. The CDR3 loop spans 15 amino acids. The CDR3 loop reads CASSPTGGEIYGYTF. In DNA, the CDR3 is TGTGCCAGCTCACCCACCGGGGGAGAGATCTATGGCTACACCTTC. The full variable domain, in which reference TRBV18 and TRBJ1-2 provide the parts outside the CDR3, is NAGVMQNPRHLVRRRGQEARLRCSPMKGHSHVYWYRQLPEEGLKFMVYLQKENIIDESGMPKERFSAEFPKEGPSILRIQQVVRGDSAAYFCASSPTGGEIYGYTFGSGTRLTVV.

The chain has TRBV5-1 and TRBJ1-5; tentatively, D is TRBD1 (6 bases). The V and J ends lost 4 bases and 0 bases respectively, with 14 bases between them. CDR1 SGHRS and CDR2 YFSETQ come from the germline V gene. The CDR3 is made up of 16 amino acids. CDR3 residues: CASSVTRGYSNQPQHF. The CDR3 bases are TGCGCCAGCAGCGTCACCAGGGGTTATAGCAATCAGCCCCAGCATTTT.

J is TRBJ2-5 and V is TRBV29-1; possibly TRBD1 for D (5 bases). The CDR3 has 12 amino acids. Per germline, CDR1 SQVTM and CDR2 ANQGSEA. The V and J ends lost 5 bases and 5 bases respectively, with 12 bases between them. This chain's CDR3 is CSVKGLGETQYF. CDR3 nucleotide sequence: TGCAGCGTTAAGGGGTTAGGGGAGACCCAGTACTTC. Using reference TRBV29-1 and TRBJ2-5 for the parts outside the CDR3, the full variable domain is SAVISQKPSRDICQRGTSLTIQCQVDSQVTMMFWYRQQPGQSLTLIATANQGSEATYESGFVIDKFPISRPNLTFSTLTVSNMSPEDSSIYLCSVKGLGETQYFGPGTRLLVL.

This clone has ten or more counts. The chain carries TRBV23-1 and TRBJ2-3, with TRBD2 identical over 7 bases. TRBV23-1 is sorted into the ORF group, with uncertain function. The CDR3 loop spans 15 amino acids. Unmatched junction bases numbered 4, after V lost 2 bases and J lost 2 bases. CDR3 nucleotide sequence: TGCGCCAGCAGTCAACGGGACTACTTCACAGATACGCAGTATTTT. Translated: CASSQRDYFTDTQYF.

The chain employs TRBV19 and TRBJ2-3; tentative D call: TRBD1 (5 bases). The germline V gene encodes CDR1 LNHDA and CDR2 SQIVND (reference sequence). This CDR3 region has 13 residues. Trimming pared 5 bases from V and 4 bases from J, leaving 10 bases between. The CDR3: CASSSRGADTQYF. The CDR3 nucleotides are TGTGCCAGTAGTTCAAGGGGTGCAGATACGCAGTATTTT.

The rearrangement links TRBV30 to TRBJ2-5; 7 bases match TRBD2. With 2 bases clipped from V and 5 bases from J, the junction kept 5 bases outside the gene matches. The CDR3 is made up of 13 amino acids. Germline CDR1 reads GTSNPN; CDR2 reads SVGIG (reference sequence). Here the CDR3 reads CAWSRGSVETQYF. DNA of the CDR3: TGTGCCTGGAGTCGCGGGAGCGTGGAGACCCAGTACTTC.

The rearrangement uses TRBV11-2 and TRBJ1-2; no definite D call. This CDR3 comprises 14 residues. The ends were cut back, 0 bases at V and 4 bases at J, with 9 bases in the middle. Germline V gene sequence: CDR1 SGHAT, CDR2 FQNNGV. For the CDR3, the DNA is TGTGCCAGCAGCTTAGATATGGCTGTCTATGGCTACACCTTC. This codes for CASSLDMAVYGYTF.

The V call is TRBV25-1, the J call TRBJ2-1; 9 nucleotides match TRBD2. This CDR3 region has 16 residues. CDR1 and CDR2 (germline): MGHDK, SYGVNS. V trimming: 5 bases; J trimming: 9 bases; junction bases outside the gene matches: 14. The CDR3, as DNA: TGTGCCAGCAGTCACCCCAGGGGTAGCGGGAGCCCTGAGCAGTTCTTC. Translating gives CASSHPRGSGSPEQFF. Drawing the rest from reference TRBV25-1 and TRBJ2-1, the complete variable domain is EADIYQTPRYLVIGTGKKITLECSQTMGHDKMYWYQQDPGMELHLIHYSYGVNSTEKGDLSSESTVSRIRTEHFPLTLESARPSHTSQYLCASSHPRGSGSPEQFFGPGTRLTVL.

This clone was observed a handful of times. The gene calls are TRBV6-5 and TRBJ2-1, with 12 bases matching TRBD1. V was pared by 4 bases and J by 14 bases, with 9 bases of the junction left unmatched. This CDR3 comprises 14 residues. In germline, CDR1 is MNHEY, CDR2 SVGAGI. Written as DNA, the CDR3 is TGTGCCAGCAGTTCAAGTCCCGGGACAGGGGGCGAGTTCTTC. Its protein product is CASSSSPGTGGEFF.

The V and J genes are TRBV7-2 and TRBJ2-3; D is perhaps TRBD1 (5 bases). Germline V lookup: CDR1 SGHTA, CDR2 FQGNSA. The CDR3 has 13 residues. V gave up 0 bases and J gave up 4 bases, with 5 bases separating them. CDR3 sequence reads: CASSLAGPDTQYF. As DNA, the CDR3 is TGTGCCAGCAGCTTAGCGGGGCCAGATACGCAGTATTTT. The entire variable domain, with the rest obtained from reference TRBV7-2 and TRBJ2-3, is as follows: GAGVSQSPSNKVTEKGKDVELRCDPISGHTALYWYRQSLGQGLEFLIYFQGNSAPDKSGLPSDRFSAERTGGSVSTLTIQRTQQEDSAVYLCASSLAGPDTQYFGPGTRLTVL.

The chain carries TRBV7-9 and TRBJ2-1; D remains unclear. Trimming stripped 5 bases from V and 15 bases from J, with 20 bases between. CDR1 SEHNR and CDR2 FQNEAQ come from the germline V gene (reference sequence). This CDR3 spans 13 amino acids. CDR3 loop: CASSPGNTRLRFF. The CDR3 DNA reads as TGTGCCAGCAGCCCCGGTAATACCCGACTCCGGTTCTTC.

This chain links TRBV7-9 with TRBJ1-1; D ambiguous. Germline V lookup: CDR1 SEHNR, CDR2 FQNEAQ (reference sequence). The CDR3 spans 14 residues. V was pared by 1 base and J by 0 bases, with 6 bases between. The CDR3 nucleotides are TGTGCCAGCAGCTTAGGTGACATGAACACTGAAGCTTTCTTT. This encodes CASSLGDMNTEAFF.

The chain uses TRBV29-1 and TRBJ2-1; the D gene is possibly TRBD1 (6 bases). Per the germline V gene, CDR1 is SQVTM and CDR2 is ANQGSEA. This CDR3 has 15 residues. V lost 1 base and J lost 4, with 14 bases in between. This chain's CDR3 is CSVEAGRGEYNEQFF. CDR3 nucleotides: TGCAGCGTTGAAGCGGGCAGGGGAGAGTACAATGAGCAGTTCTTC.

The J gene is TRBJ2-1, the V gene TRBV19; D perhaps matches TRBD1 (6 bases). With 5 bases removed from V and 9 bases from J, the gap between germline ends came to 20 bases. CDR3 length: 15 residues. Germline CDR1 LNHDA, CDR2 SQIVND (reference sequence). This CDR3 reads CASSPRAQGWAEQFF. The CDR3 nucleotides read TGTGCCAGTAGTCCCCGGGCGCAGGGGTGGGCTGAGCAGTTCTTC. Full variable domain (missing parts from reference TRBV19 and TRBJ2-1): DGGITQSPKYLFRKEGQNVTLSCEQNLNHDAMYWYRQDPGQGLRLIYYSQIVNDFQKGDIAEGYSVSREKKESFPLTVTSAQKNPTAFYLCASSPRAQGWAEQFFGPGTRLTVL.